This T cell receptor beta chain was recorded in a study of early T cells in non-severe SARS-CoV-2 infection. The CDR3 sequence is 14 residues long. This clonotype was counted a few times. TCRdb passed the 5' RACE reads through MiXCR, listing each CDR3 protein once. Of approximately 100,000 distinct CDR3 sequences listed, 16% are singletons. The rearrangement joins TRBV21-1 to TRBJ2-4; TRBD2 was called by the table and not checked on the DNA. TRBV21-1 is tagged as a pseudogene. The TCR sequence derives from an adult who was a healthcare worker with PCR-confirmed SARS-CoV-2 infection or an uninfected control (not recorded which). The sequenced sample was whole blood. The CDR3 nucleotides are TGTGCCAGCAGCAAAGGCAGGGCCGTAAACATTCAGTACTTC. Its protein product is CASSKGRAVNIQYF.